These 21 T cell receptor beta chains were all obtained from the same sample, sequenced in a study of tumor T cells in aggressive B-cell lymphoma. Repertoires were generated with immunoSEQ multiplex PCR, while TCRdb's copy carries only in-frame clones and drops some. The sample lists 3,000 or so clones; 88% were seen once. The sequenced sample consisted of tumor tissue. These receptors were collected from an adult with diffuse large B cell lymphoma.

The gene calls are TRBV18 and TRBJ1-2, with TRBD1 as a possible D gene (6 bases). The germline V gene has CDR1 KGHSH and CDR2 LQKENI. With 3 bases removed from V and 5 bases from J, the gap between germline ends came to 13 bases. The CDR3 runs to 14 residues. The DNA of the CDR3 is TGTGCCAGCTCACCGGTACAGGGTGATTATGGCTACACCTTC. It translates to CASSPVQGDYGYTF.

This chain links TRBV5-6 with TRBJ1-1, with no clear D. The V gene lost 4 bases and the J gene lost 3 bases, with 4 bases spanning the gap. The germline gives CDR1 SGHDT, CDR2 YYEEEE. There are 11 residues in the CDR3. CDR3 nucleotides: TGTGCCAGCAGCCTATACACTGAAGCTTTCTTT. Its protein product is CASSLYTEAFF. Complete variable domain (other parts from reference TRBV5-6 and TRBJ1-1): DAGVTQSPTHLIKTRGQQVTLRCSPKSGHDTVSWYQQALGQGPQFIFQYYEEEERQRGNFPDRFSGHQFPNYSSELNVNALLLGDSALYLCASSLYTEAFFGQGTRLTVV.

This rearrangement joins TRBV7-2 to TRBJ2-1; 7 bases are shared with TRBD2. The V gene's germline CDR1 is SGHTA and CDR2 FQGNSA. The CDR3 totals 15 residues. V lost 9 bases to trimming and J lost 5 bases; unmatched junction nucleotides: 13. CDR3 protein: CASSFSGRANNEQFF. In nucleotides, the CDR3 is TGTGCCAGTTCTTTTAGTGGGAGGGCCAACAATGAGCAGTTCTTC.

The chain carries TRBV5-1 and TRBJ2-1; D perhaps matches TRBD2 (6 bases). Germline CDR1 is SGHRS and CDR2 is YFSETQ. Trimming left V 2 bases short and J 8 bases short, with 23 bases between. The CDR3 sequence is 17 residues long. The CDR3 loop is CASSLLSGINTGDEQFF. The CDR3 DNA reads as TGCGCCAGCAGCTTACTCTCCGGGATTAATACGGGGGATGAGCAGTTCTTC.

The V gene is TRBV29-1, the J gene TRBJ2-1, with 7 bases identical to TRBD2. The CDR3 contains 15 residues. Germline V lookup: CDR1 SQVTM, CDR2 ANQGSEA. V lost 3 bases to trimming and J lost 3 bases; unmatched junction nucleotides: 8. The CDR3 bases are TGCAGCGTTGACGGCGGGAGTCGGGGCTACAATGAGCAGTTCTTC. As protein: CSVDGGSRGYNEQFF.

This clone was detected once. CDR3: CASRVEGDTGELFF. The CDR3 bases are TGCGCCAGCAGGGTGGAGGGCGACACCGGGGAGCTGTTTTTT. The rearrangement joins TRBV5-1 to TRBJ2-2; TRBD2 is a possible D gene (6 bases). There are 14 residues in the CDR3. Germline V gives CDR1 SGHRS, CDR2 YFSETQ. With 5 bases removed from V and 3 bases from J, the gap between germline ends came to 11 bases.

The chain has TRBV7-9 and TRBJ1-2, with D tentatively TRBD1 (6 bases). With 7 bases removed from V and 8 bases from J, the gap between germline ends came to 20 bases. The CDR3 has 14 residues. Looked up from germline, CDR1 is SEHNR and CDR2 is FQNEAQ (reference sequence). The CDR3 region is CASTDNSQGGGYTF. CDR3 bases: TGTGCCAGCACCGACAACTCACAGGGAGGGGGCTACACCTTC.

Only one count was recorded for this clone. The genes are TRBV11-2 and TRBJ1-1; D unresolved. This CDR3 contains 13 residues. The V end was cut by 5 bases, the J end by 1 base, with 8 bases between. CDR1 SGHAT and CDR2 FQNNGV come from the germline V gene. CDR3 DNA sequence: TGTGCCAGCAGCGTCTCTCGGAACACTGAAGCTTTCTTT. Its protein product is CASSVSRNTEAFF.

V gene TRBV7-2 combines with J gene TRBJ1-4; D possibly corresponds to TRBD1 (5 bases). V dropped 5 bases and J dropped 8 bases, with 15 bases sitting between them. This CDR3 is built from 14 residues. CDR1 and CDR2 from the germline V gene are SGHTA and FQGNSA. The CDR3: CASSVWAGKEKLFF. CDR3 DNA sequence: TGTGCCAGCAGCGTCTGGGCAGGGAAGGAAAAACTGTTTTTT.

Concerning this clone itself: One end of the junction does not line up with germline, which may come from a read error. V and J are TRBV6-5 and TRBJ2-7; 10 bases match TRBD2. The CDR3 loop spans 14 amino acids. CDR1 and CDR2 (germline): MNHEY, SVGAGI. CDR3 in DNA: TGTGTCAGCAGCCCGACTAGCGGGCCTTACGAGCAGTACTTC. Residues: CVSSPTSGPYEQYF.

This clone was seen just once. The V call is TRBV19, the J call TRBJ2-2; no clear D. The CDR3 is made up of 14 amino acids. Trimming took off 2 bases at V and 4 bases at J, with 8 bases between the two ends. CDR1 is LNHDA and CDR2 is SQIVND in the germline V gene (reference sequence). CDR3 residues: CASSINSGTGELFF. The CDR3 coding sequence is TGTGCCAGTAGTATAAACAGTGGCACCGGGGAGCTGTTTTTT.

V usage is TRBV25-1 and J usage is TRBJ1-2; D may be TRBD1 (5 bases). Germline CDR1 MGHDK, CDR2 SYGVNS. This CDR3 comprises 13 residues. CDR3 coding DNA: TGTGCAGCTAGTAGGCAGGGAAACTATGGCTACACCTTC. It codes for CAASRQGNYGYTF.

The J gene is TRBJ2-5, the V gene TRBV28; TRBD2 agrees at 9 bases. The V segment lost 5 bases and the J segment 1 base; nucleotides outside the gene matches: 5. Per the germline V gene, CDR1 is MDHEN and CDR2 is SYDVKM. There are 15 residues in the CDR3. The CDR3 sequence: CASSPSTSGQETQYF. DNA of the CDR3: TGTGCCAGCAGTCCTTCGACTAGCGGCCAAGAGACCCAGTACTTC.

CDR3: CASSFPGQYEQYF. In DNA form, the CDR3 reads TGCGCCAGCAGCTTTCCAGGACAGTACGAGCAGTACTTC. V usage is TRBV4-1 and J usage is TRBJ2-7; weak D call: TRBD1 (6 bases). CDR1 is MGHRA, CDR2 YSYEKL, per germline. V dropped 5 bases and J dropped 4 bases, with 12 bases sitting between them. CDR3 length: 13 amino acids.

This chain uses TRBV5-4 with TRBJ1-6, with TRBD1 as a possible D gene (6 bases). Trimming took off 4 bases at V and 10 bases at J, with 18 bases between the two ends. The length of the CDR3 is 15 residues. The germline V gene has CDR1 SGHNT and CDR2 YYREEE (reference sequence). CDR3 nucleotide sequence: TGTGCCAGCAGCCCCGAGGGGGGGGGTATGTCACCCCTCCACTTT. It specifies CASSPEGGGMSPLHF. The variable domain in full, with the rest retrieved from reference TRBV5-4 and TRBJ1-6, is ETGVTQSPTHLIKTRGQQVTLRCSSQSGHNTVSWYQQALGQGPQFIFQYYREEENGRGNFPPRFSGLQFPNYSSELNVNALELDDSALYLCASSPEGGGMSPLHFGNGTRLTVT.

CDR3 residues: CASSDAGHEQFF. The CDR3 nucleotides are TGCGCCAGCAGCGACGCGGGCCATGAGCAGTTCTTC. This chain connects TRBV5-1 to TRBJ2-1; TRBD2 is a possible D gene (5 bases). V was cut by 4 bases and J by 8 bases, with 10 bases left in between. Per the germline V gene, CDR1 is SGHRS and CDR2 is YFSETQ. The CDR3 spans 12 residues.

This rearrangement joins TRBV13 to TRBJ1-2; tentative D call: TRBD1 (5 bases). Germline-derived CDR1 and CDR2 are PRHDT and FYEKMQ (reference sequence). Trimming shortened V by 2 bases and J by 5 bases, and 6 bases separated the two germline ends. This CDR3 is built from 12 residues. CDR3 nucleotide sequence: TGTGCCAGCAGCTTAAGACAGTATGGCTACACCTTC. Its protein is CASSLRQYGYTF.

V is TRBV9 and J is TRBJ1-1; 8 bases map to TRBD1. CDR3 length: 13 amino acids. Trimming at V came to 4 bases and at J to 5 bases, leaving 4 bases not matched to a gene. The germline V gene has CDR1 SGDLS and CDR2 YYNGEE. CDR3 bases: TGTGCCAGCAGCAAACGACAGGGGACTGAAGCTTTCTTT. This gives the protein CASSKRQGTEAFF.

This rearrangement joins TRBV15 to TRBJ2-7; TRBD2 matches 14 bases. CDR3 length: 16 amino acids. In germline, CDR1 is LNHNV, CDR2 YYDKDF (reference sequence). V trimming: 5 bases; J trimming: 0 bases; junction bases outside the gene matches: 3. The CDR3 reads CATSAGTSGGSYEQYF. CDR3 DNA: TGTGCCACCAGCGCCGGGACTAGCGGGGGCTCCTACGAGCAGTACTTC.

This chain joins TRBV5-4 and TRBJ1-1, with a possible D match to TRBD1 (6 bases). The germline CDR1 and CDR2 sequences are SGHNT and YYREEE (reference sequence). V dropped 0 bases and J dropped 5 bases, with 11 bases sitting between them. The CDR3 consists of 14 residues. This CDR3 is CASSLDRVKTEAFF. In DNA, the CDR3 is TGTGCCAGCAGCTTGGACAGGGTTAAAACTGAAGCTTTCTTT.

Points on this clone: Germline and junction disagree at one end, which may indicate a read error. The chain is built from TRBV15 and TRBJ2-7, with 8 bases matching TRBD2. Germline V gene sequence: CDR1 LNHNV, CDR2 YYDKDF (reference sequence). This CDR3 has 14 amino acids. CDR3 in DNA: TGTGCCGCCAGCAGAGAACTAGCGGTGTACGAGCAGTACTTC. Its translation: CAASRELAVYEQYF.